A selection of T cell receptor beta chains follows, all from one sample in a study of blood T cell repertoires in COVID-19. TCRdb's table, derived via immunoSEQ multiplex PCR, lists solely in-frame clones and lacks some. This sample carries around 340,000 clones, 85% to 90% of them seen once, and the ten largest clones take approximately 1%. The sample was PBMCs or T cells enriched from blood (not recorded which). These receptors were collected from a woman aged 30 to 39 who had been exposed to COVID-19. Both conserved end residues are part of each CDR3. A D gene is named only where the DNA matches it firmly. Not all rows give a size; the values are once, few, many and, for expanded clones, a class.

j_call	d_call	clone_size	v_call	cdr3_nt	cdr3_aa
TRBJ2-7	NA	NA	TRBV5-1	TGCGCCAGCAGCTTGAATGGCGCGGGATCGTCCTACGAGCAGTACTTC	CASSLNGAGSSYEQYF
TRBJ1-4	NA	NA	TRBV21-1	TGTGCCAGCAGCAATTTAGGGAGACTTAATGAAAAACTGTTTTTT	CASSNLGRLNEKLFF
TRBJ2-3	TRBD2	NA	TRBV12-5	TGTGCTAGTGGTTTGGGAAAAACCGTAGCGGGAGCCCTCACAGATACGCAGTATTTT	CASGLGKTVAGALTDTQYF
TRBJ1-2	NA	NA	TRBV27	TGTGCCAGCAGTCTCTTTGCCGGGACACATGATGGCTACACCTTC	CASSLFAGTHDGYTF
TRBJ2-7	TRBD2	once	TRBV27	TGTGCCAGCAGTTTGGCGGGGGGCTACGAGCAGTACTTC	CASSLAGGYEQYF
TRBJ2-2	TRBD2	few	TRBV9	TGTGCCAGCAGCCCGGGACTAGCGGGGACCGGGGAGCTGTTTTTT	CASSPGLAGTGELFF
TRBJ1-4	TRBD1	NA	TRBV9	TGTGCCAGCAGCTACGGACAGGGAAGGGAAAAACTGTTTTTT	CASSYGQGREKLFF
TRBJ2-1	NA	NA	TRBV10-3	TGTGCCATCAGTGGTGGGCGGGATGGATTCAATGAGCAGTTCTTC	CAISGGRDGFNEQFF
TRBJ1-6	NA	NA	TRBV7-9	TGTGCCAGCAGCCGTAGGAGATCACCCCTCCACTTT	CASSRRRSPLHF
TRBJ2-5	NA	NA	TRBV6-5	TGTGCCAGCAGTTACTCGACAGTGGGGGCCACGACGGCCCAGTACTTC	CASSYSTVGATTAQYF
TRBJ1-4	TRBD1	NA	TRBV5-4	TGTGCCAGCACCTCGGACAGGGGAAGGGAAAAACTGTTTTTT	CASTSDRGREKLFF
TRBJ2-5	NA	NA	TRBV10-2	TGCGCCAGCAGCCGGGGTGAGCGAGAGACCCAGTACTTC	CASSRGERETQYF
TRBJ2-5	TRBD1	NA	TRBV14	TGTGCCAGCAGCCCCACGGGACAGGTCCAAGAGACCCAGTACTTC	CASSPTGQVQETQYF
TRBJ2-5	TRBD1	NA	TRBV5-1	TGCGCCAGCAGCCCAGGGACAGCCCAAGAGACCCAGTACTTC	CASSPGTAQETQYF
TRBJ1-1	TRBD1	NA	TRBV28	TGTGCCAGCAGCCGACAGGGGATGAACACTGAAGCTTTCTTT	CASSRQGMNTEAFF
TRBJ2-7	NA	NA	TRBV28	TGTGCCAGCAGCACCATCTCCGGTAGCTCCTACGAGCAGTACTTC	CASSTISGSSYEQYF
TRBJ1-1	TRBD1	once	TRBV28	TGTGCCAGCAGTCCTCTAGGGACAGGGCAGAACACTGAAGCTTTCTTT	CASSPLGTGQNTEAFF
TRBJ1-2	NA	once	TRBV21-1	TGTGCCAGCAGAAGGAGGGATGGCTACACCTTC	CASRRRDGYTF
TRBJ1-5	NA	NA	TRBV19	TGTGCCAGTACCCCGGGAGGGGGCAATCAGCCCCAGCATTTT	CASTPGGGNQPQHF
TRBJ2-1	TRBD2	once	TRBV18	TGTGCCAGCTCACCCGGGACTAGCTTCGACAATGAGCAGTTCTTC	CASSPGTSFDNEQFF
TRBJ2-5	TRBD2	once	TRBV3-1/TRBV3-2	TGTGCCAGCAGCCAAGTGTTCGGGAGCGGGGACCGCCCTAGTGCGCAAGAGACCCAGTACTTC	CASSQVFGSGDRPSAQETQYF
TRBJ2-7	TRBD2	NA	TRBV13	TGTGCCAGCAGCTTAGAGGGCGGATATTCAGCGGGAGGGGTCTACGAGCAGTACTTC	CASSLEGGYSAGGVYEQYF
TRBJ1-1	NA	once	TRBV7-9	TGTGCCAGCAGCGCCGGGAACACTGAAGCTTTCTTT	CASSAGNTEAFF
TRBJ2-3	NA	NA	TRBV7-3	TGTGCCAGCAGACCGACTAGCACAGATACGCAGTATTTT	CASRPTSTDTQYF
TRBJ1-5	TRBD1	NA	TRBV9	TGTGCCAGCAGCGTTGGGGGACAGGGGGCTCAGCCCCAGCATTTT	CASSVGGQGAQPQHF
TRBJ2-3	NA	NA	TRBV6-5	TGTGCCAGCAGTTACGGGGGGGGCTTTGGCACAGATACGCAGTATTTT	CASSYGGGFGTDTQYF
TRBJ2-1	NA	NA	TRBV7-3	TGTGCCAGCAGCCTTGGACAGTACAATGAGCAGTTCTTC	CASSLGQYNEQFF
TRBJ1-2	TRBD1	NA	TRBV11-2	TGTGCCAGCAGCCCAACGACAGGGGCGGCTAACTATGGCTACACCTTC	CASSPTTGAANYGYTF
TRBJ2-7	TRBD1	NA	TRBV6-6	TGTGCCAGCAGCAACCCATCCGGACAGGGGGCCCACGAGCAGTACTTC	CASSNPSGQGAHEQYF
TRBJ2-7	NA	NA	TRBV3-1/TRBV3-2	TGTGCCAGCAGCCAGGACATATACGAGCAGTACTTC	CASSQDIYEQYF
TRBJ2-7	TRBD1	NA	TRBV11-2	TGTGCCAGCAGCTCCTCACTTTCGGCAGGGGGCGATATCTACGAGCAGTACTTC	CASSSSLSAGGDIYEQYF
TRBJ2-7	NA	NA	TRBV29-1	TGCAGCGTCCAAATCGGGGTCCGGGAGCAGTACTTC	CSVQIGVREQYF